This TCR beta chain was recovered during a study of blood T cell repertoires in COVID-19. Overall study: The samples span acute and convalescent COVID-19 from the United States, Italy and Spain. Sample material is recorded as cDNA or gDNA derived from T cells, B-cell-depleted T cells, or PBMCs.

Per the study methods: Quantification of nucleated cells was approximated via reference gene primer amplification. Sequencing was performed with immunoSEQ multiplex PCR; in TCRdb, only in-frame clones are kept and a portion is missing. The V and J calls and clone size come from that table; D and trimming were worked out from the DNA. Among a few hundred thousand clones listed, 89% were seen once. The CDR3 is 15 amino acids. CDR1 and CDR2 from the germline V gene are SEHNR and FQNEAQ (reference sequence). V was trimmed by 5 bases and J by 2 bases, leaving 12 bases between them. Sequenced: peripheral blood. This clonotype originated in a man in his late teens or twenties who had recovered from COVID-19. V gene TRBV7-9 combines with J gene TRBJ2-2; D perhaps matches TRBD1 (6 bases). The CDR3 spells CASSRPGQNTGELFF. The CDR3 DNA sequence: TGTGCCAGCAGCCGTCCGGGACAAAACACCGGGGAGCTGTTTTTT.